These T cell receptor beta chains were read from a single sample in a study of response to subunit inactivated influenza vaccine. TCRdb reprocessed the RT-PCR reads via MiXCR and lists one record per CDR3 protein. The sample yields 650,000 or so distinct CDR3 sequences, 11% to 15% seen once. The sample was PBMCs from blood, taken around 15 days before vaccination. These receptors all come from a man aged 45-65 years who received an inactivated influenza vaccine. Each CDR3 is given with its conserved first and last residue. Fields, in order: clone size, J gene, D gene, CDR3 length, V gene, CDR3 protein, CDR3 DNA. D genes are given only for firm matches. The size field is filled for only some rows; it gives once, few, many or a size class.

.,TRBJ2-1,TRBD2,15,TRBV3-1,CASSQVTSANNEQFF,TGTGCCAGCAGCCAGGTCACTAGCGCGAACAATGAGCAGTTCTTC
.,TRBJ2-3,TRBD2,14,TRBV29-1,CSVGLAAVTDTQYF,TGCAGCGTTGGACTAGCGGCGGTCACAGATACGCAGTATTTT
few,TRBJ2-1,.,14,TRBV10-3,CAIKPGHLWNEQFF,TGTGCCATCAAACCGGGACACCTTTGGAATGAGCAGTTCTTC
.,TRBJ2-6,.,14,TRBV24-1,CATSRGAGANVLTF,TGTGCCACCAGCCGCGGAGCTGGGGCCAACGTCCTGACTTTC
.,TRBJ2-3,.,16,TRBV12-3/TRBV12-4,CASSLGAGFSTDTQYF,TGTGCCAGCAGTTTAGGGGCAGGCTTTAGCACAGATACGCAGTATTTT
many,TRBJ2-1,.,18,TRBV5-1,CASRLSLAPGSTYNEQFF,TGCGCCAGCAGACTCAGTCTCGCCCCAGGGTCCACCTACAATGAGCAGTTCTTC
few,TRBJ1-3,TRBD1,17,TRBV9,CASSVGQGRSSGNTIYF,TGTGCCAGCAGCGTAGGACAGGGACGGAGCTCTGGAAACACCATATATTTT
few,TRBJ2-2,TRBD2,20,TRBV11-2,CASSLSGRGSGGINTGELFF,TGTGCCAGCAGCTTATCAGGTCGGGGTAGCGGGGGGATAAACACCGGGGAGCTGTTTTTT
few,TRBJ2-5,.,13,TRBV7-9,CASSFVHEETQYF,TGTGCCAGCAGCTTCGTCCATGAAGAGACCCAGTACTTC
few,TRBJ2-7,TRBD1,12,TRBV3-1,CASRQGANEQYF,TGTGCCAGCAGACAGGGGGCGAACGAGCAGTACTTC
.,TRBJ2-1,.,13,TRBV5-1,CASRSSEYNEQFF,TGCGCCAGCAGGTCTTCAGAGTACAATGAGCAGTTCTTC
few,TRBJ1-5,.,13,TRBV7-2,CASSLKGNQPQHF,TGTGCCAGCAGCCTTAAGGGCAATCAGCCCCAGCATTTT
few,TRBJ2-5,.,13,TRBV2,CASSTAGFETQYF,TGTGCCAGCAGTACCGCAGGTTTCGAGACCCAGTACTTC
few,TRBJ1-6,.,14,TRBV20-1,CSARETGFGSPLHF,TGCAGTGCTAGAGAGACAGGTTTTGGTTCACCCCTCCACTTT
once,TRBJ2-2,TRBD2,17,TRBV6-5,CASSYLAGATNTGELFF,TGTGCCAGCAGTTATCTAGCGGGGGCTACGAACACCGGGGAGCTGTTTTTT
.,TRBJ2-3,.,15,TRBV29-1,CSVGGGPWNTDTQYF,TGCAGCGTTGGGGGCGGGCCGTGGAACACAGATACGCAGTATTTT
many,TRBJ2-5,TRBD1,13,TRBV29-1,CSVEPGQGTTQYF,TGCAGCGTTGAACCGGGACAGGGGACGACCCAGTACTTC
few,TRBJ2-1,.,17,TRBV18,CASSPLSYGSSYNEQFF,TGTGCCAGCTCACCACTGTCATATGGGAGTTCCTACAATGAGCAGTTCTTC
few,TRBJ1-1,.,14,TRBV5-1,CASRRQDRNTEAFF,TGCGCCAGCAGGAGACAGGACCGGAACACTGAAGCTTTCTTT
few,TRBJ2-1,TRBD2,14,TRBV6-1,CASSEAGTYNEQFF,TGTGCCAGCTCAGAAGCGGGAACCTACAATGAGCAGTTCTTC
many,TRBJ2-7,TRBD2,15,TRBV20-1,CSASSGTRVITQGYF,TGCAGTGCTTCCTCCGGGACTAGGGTTATAACCCAGGGTTACTTC
.,TRBJ2-7,.,11,TRBV2,CASSMGQEQYF,TGTGCCAGCAGCATGGGGCAAGAGCAGTACTTC
.,TRBJ1-6,.,13,TRBV19,CASSSQGHSPLHF,TGTGCCAGTAGTTCCCAGGGGCATTCACCCCTCCACTTT
.,TRBJ1-5,.,14,TRBV6-1,CASSPEERHQPQHF,TGTGCCAGCAGTCCCGAGGAGAGGCATCAGCCCCAGCATTTT
.,TRBJ1-5,TRBD1,13,TRBV24-1,CATSGQGNQPQHF,TGTGCCACCTCGGGACAGGGGAATCAGCCCCAGCATTTT
.,TRBJ2-2,TRBD2,17,TRBV4-3,CASSQLLAGGNTGELFF,TGCGCCAGCAGCCAGTTACTAGCGGGGGGAAACACCGGGGAGCTGTTTTTT
few,TRBJ2-5,.,14,TRBV12-3/TRBV12-4,CASSWGASQETQYF,TGTGCCAGCAGTTGGGGGGCTAGCCAAGAGACCCAGTACTTC
.,TRBJ2-1,TRBD2,19,TRBV11-1,CASSPRPLNSGRDYNEQFF,TGTGCCAGCAGCCCCCGACCCTTAAATAGCGGGAGGGACTACAATGAGCAGTTCTTC
many,TRBJ2-2,TRBD1,16,TRBV5-1,CASSSDRGPDTGELFF,TGCGCCAGCAGCTCCGACAGGGGGCCCGACACCGGGGAGCTGTTTTTT
few,TRBJ2-4,.,16,TRBV12-3/TRBV12-4,CASVPRGGGFRNIQYF,TGTGCCAGCGTACCCCGAGGAGGGGGGTTTCGAAACATTCAGTACTTC
.,TRBJ2-3,.,14,TRBV6-2/TRBV6-3,CASSRLSYTDTQYF,TGTGCCAGCAGCCGCCTCAGCTACACAGATACGCAGTATTTT
few,TRBJ2-1,TRBD2,15,TRBV12-3/TRBV12-4,CASTLTSGGYNEQFF,TGTGCCAGCACCTTAACTAGCGGGGGTTACAATGAGCAGTTCTTC
.,TRBJ2-2,TRBD2,17,TRBV10-3,CAISAPSGGQWTGELFF,TGTGCCATCAGTGCCCCTAGCGGGGGGCAATGGACCGGGGAGCTGTTTTTT
many,TRBJ2-5,TRBD1,15,TRBV12-3/TRBV12-4,CASSSRTGLTETQYF,TGTGCCAGCAGTTCCAGGACAGGGTTGACAGAGACCCAGTACTTC
.,TRBJ2-5,.,12,TRBV15,CATSNLRQTQYF,TGTGCCACCAGCAACCTACGACAGACCCAGTACTTC
few,TRBJ2-3,.,16,TRBV6-5,CASSYRDLRGTDTQYF,TGTGCCAGCAGTTATCGGGATCTGAGGGGCACAGATACGCAGTATTTT
.,TRBJ1-1,TRBD1,14,TRBV30,CAWSPGQGNTEAFF,TGTGCCTGGAGTCCGGGACAGGGGAACACTGAAGCTTTCTTT
few,TRBJ2-1,TRBD2,14,TRBV9,CASRGSLGGNEQFF,TGTGCCAGCAGGGGATCCCTGGGGGGGAATGAGCAGTTCTTC
few,TRBJ2-7,.,14,TRBV18,CASSRTQRLYEQYF,TGTGCCAGCTCACGCACTCAGCGCCTCTACGAGCAGTACTTC
.,TRBJ2-5,.,14,TRBV20-1,CSAPSKRSRGTQYF,TGCAGTGCTCCGTCCAAGCGGAGCAGGGGGACCCAGTACTTC
.,TRBJ2-7,.,15,TRBV12-2,CASRFLDRFIYEQYF,TGTGCAAGTCGCTTCCTCGACAGGTTTATCTACGAGCAGTACTTC
few,TRBJ1-6,TRBD1,15,TRBV7-9,CASSPGQGYNSPLHF,TGTGCCAGCAGCCCCGGACAGGGCTATAATTCACCCCTCCACTTT
.,TRBJ2-3,TRBD2,15,TRBV7-6,CASSLRGGSADTQYF,TGTGCCAGCAGCTTACGGGGGGGTAGTGCAGATACGCAGTATTTT
.,TRBJ2-1,.,15,TRBV10-3,CAISELSGVYNEQFF,TGTGCCATCAGTGAGTTGAGCGGAGTCTACAATGAGCAGTTCTTC
.,TRBJ2-1,TRBD2,17,TRBV25-1,CASSEGRTSGSYNEQFF,TGTGCCAGCAGTGAGGGGAGGACTAGCGGGTCCTACAATGAGCAGTTCTTC
.,TRBJ2-7,.,13,TRBV2,CASRKDSNIEQYF,TGTGCCAGCAGGAAGGACAGTAATATCGAGCAGTACTTC
few,TRBJ1-4,TRBD1,14,TRBV5-6,CASSRGQGNEKLFF,TGTGCCAGCAGCAGGGGACAGGGAAACGAAAAACTGTTTTTT
.,TRBJ2-5,.,17,TRBV20-1,CSATPGSAGIGSETQYF,TGCAGTGCTACCCCAGGTTCGGCAGGGATCGGCTCGGAGACCCAGTACTTC
.,TRBJ2-7,TRBD2,14,TRBV12-3/TRBV12-4,CASRGRGASYEQYF,TGTGCCAGCAGGGGGAGGGGCGCTTCCTACGAGCAGTACTTC
few,TRBJ2-2,TRBD2,15,TRBV20-1,CSASSGGAVTGELFF,TGCAGTGCTAGTAGCGGGGGGGCCGTCACCGGGGAGCTGTTTTTT
.,TRBJ2-2,TRBD2,16,TRBV4-3,CASSQEGTRLTGELFF,TGCGCCAGCAGCCAAGAAGGGACTAGACTCACCGGGGAGCTGTTTTTT
few,TRBJ2-1,TRBD2,17,TRBV12-3/TRBV12-4,CASSLGEGLAGVNEQFF,TGTGCCAGCAGTCTGGGAGAGGGACTAGCGGGAGTCAATGAGCAGTTCTTC
.,TRBJ2-7,.,15,TRBV20-1,CSARMGRSNPYEQYF,TGCAGTGCTCGAATGGGTCGGTCAAATCCCTACGAGCAGTACTTC
.,TRBJ2-1,TRBD2,16,TRBV7-9,CASSPSSGRAFNEQFF,TGTGCCAGCAGCCCCTCTAGCGGGAGGGCCTTCAATGAGCAGTTCTTC
many,TRBJ2-3,.,15,TRBV7-2,CASSSPGSLTDTQYF,TGTGCCAGCAGCTCACCGGGATCCCTCACAGATACGCAGTATTTT
few,TRBJ1-1,.,13,TRBV7-2,CASSLGAQGEAFF,TGTGCCAGCAGCTTGGGGGCTCAAGGGGAAGCTTTCTTT
many,TRBJ2-7,.,16,TRBV7-9,CASSPNLGTPSYEQYF,TGTGCCAGCAGCCCCAATCTCGGGACACCGTCCTACGAGCAGTACTTC
few,TRBJ2-7,.,16,TRBV5-6,CASSAPGGLLTYEQYF,TGTGCCAGCAGCGCGCCGGGCGGGCTCCTTACCTACGAGCAGTACTTC
.,TRBJ2-3,.,16,TRBV5-1,CASSFMQSLSTDTQYF,TGCGCCAGCAGCTTTATGCAGTCGTTAAGCACAGATACGCAGTATTTT
.,TRBJ2-7,TRBD2,14,TRBV12-3/TRBV12-4,CASSQLAGGYEQYF,TGTGCCAGCAGTCAACTAGCGGGAGGGTACGAGCAGTACTTC